These 2 T cell receptor beta chains were all obtained from the same sample, sequenced in a study of blood T cells in healthy people across ages. Alongside a J-beta primer mix, a sample-barcoded 5' primer served in a second PCR lasting about 7 to 11 cycles. MiXCR, applied by TCRdb to the 5' RACE reads, yields one record per CDR3 protein. The sample contains 730,000 or so distinct CDR3 sequences, more than 40% of which appear only once. The sequenced material came from blood. The receptors were sampled from a woman aged 60 to 75 in good health.

In this sample, this clonotype turned up a few times. The V gene is TRBV21-1, the J gene TRBJ1-2; the listed D gene, TRBD1, was not tested against the DNA. TRBV21-1 corresponds to a pseudogene. The CDR3 runs 15 residues. CDR3 region: CASSKRRQGESGYTF. The DNA for the CDR3 is TGTGCCAGCAGCAAAAGGCGACAGGGGGAAAGTGGCTACACCTTC.

The chain joins TRBV19 to TRBJ2-7; 7 bases are a match to TRBD1. Per the germline V gene, CDR1 is LNHDA and CDR2 is SQIVND (reference sequence). J lost 2 bases, V lost 0 bases, and 4 bases had no gene match. CDR3 length equals 15 residues. This CDR3 reads CASSIDETGPYEQYF. The CDR3 coding sequence is TGTGCCAGTAGTATAGATGAGACAGGGCCCTACGAGCAGTACTTC.